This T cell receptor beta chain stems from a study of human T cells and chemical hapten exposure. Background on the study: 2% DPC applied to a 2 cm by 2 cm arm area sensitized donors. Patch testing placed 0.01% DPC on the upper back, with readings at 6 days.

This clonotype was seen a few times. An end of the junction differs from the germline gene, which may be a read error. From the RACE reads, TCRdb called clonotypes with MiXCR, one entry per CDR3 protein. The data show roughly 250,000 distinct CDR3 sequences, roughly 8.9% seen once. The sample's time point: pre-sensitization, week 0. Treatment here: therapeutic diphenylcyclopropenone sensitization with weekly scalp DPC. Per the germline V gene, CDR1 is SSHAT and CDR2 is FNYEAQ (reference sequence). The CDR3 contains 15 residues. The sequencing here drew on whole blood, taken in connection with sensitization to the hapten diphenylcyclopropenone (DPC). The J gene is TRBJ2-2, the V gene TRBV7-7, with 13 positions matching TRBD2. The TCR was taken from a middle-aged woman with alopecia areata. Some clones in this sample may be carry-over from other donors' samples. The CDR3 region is CASSRTSGSNGELFF. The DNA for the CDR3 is TGTGCTAGCAGCCGGACTAGCGGGAGTAACGGGGAGCTGTTTTTT.